Listed below are T cell receptor beta chains from one sample, sequenced in a study of regulatory T cells in long-lasting Graves disease. MiXCR, applied by TCRdb to the multiplex PCR reads, yields one record per CDR3 protein. The sample holds 390,000 or so distinct CDR3 sequences, 20% to 25% seen once. The sample here was peripheral blood mononuclear cells (PBMCs), taken when the disease was refractory, from a patient treated with antithyroid drugs. All receptors come from a woman aged 40 to 49 with Graves disease. The CDR3 runs from the conserved cysteine through the conserved F or W. Each record gives: D gene, clone size, CDR3 length, V gene, J gene, CDR3 DNA, CDR3 protein. A D gene is named only where the DNA matches it firmly. Some rows mark clone size as missing; the rest say once, few, many or name a class of expanded clone.

D gene: -; clone size: few; CDR3 length: 15; V gene: TRBV28; J gene: TRBJ1-1; CDR3 DNA: TGTGCCAGCAGTTTTCCCCCCGGACAGAAGGCTGAAGCTTTCTTT; CDR3 protein: CASSFPPGQKAEAFF
D gene: TRBD1; clone size: -; CDR3 length: 13; V gene: TRBV5-1; J gene: TRBJ2-5; CDR3 DNA: TGCGCCAGCAGCGGGGGACAGGGGAGGACCCAGTACTTC; CDR3 protein: CASSGGQGRTQYF
D gene: -; clone size: few; CDR3 length: 12; V gene: TRBV20-1; J gene: TRBJ1-5; CDR3 DNA: TGCAGTGTTGGCCGGAGCAATCAGCCCCAGCATTTT; CDR3 protein: CSVGRSNQPQHF
D gene: TRBD1; clone size: few; CDR3 length: 15; V gene: TRBV27; J gene: TRBJ2-2; CDR3 DNA: TGTGCCAGCAGAGGGACAGGGGGCAGGACCGGGGAGCTGTTTTTT; CDR3 protein: CASRGTGGRTGELFF
D gene: -; clone size: few; CDR3 length: 16; V gene: TRBV3-1; J gene: TRBJ1-1; CDR3 DNA: TGTGCCAGCAGCCCCCCCTGGGCCCTCATGAACACTGAAGCTTTCTTT; CDR3 protein: CASSPPWALMNTEAFF
D gene: -; clone size: -; CDR3 length: 15; V gene: TRBV28; J gene: TRBJ1-3; CDR3 DNA: TGTGCCAGCAGCCGAGTCGGGTTAGATGGAGACACCATATATTTT; CDR3 protein: CASSRVGLDGDTIYF
D gene: -; clone size: many; CDR3 length: 13; V gene: TRBV24-1; J gene: TRBJ1-1; CDR3 DNA: TGTGCCACCAGCTCACAGGGGAACACTGAAGCTTTCTTT; CDR3 protein: CATSSQGNTEAFF
D gene: -; clone size: many; CDR3 length: 16; V gene: TRBV6-1; J gene: TRBJ1-5; CDR3 DNA: TGTGCCAGCAGTGGCTGGGGGGGTATTAGCAATCAGCCCCAGCATTTT; CDR3 protein: CASSGWGGISNQPQHF
D gene: -; clone size: -; CDR3 length: 16; V gene: TRBV2; J gene: TRBJ1-1; CDR3 DNA: TGTGCCAGCAGTCCTACGATTTACACGACGAACACTGAAGCTTTCTTT; CDR3 protein: CASSPTIYTTNTEAFF
D gene: -; clone size: many; CDR3 length: 15; V gene: TRBV7-8; J gene: TRBJ2-5; CDR3 DNA: TGTGCCAGCAGAGAACCAGGGAAGGATGTGGAGACCCAGTACTTC; CDR3 protein: CASREPGKDVETQYF
D gene: TRBD2; clone size: few; CDR3 length: 19; V gene: TRBV5-1; J gene: TRBJ2-2; CDR3 DNA: TGCGCCAGCAGCTTGACGGCTAGCGGGAGCCCCCTGAACACCGGGGAGCTGTTTTTT; CDR3 protein: CASSLTASGSPLNTGELFF
D gene: TRBD1; clone size: -; CDR3 length: 15; V gene: TRBV20-1; J gene: TRBJ2-4; CDR3 DNA: TGCAGTGCCCGGGACAGGGAGCCCTTCCAAAACATTCAGTACTTC; CDR3 protein: CSARDREPFQNIQYF
D gene: -; clone size: few; CDR3 length: 16; V gene: TRBV6-1; J gene: TRBJ2-1; CDR3 DNA: TGTGCCAGCAGGGGAATGGGGGGACTCTCCTACAATGAGCAGTTCTTC; CDR3 protein: CASRGMGGLSYNEQFF
D gene: -; clone size: many; CDR3 length: 15; V gene: TRBV7-9; J gene: TRBJ1-1; CDR3 DNA: TGTGCCAGCAGCTCGAGAACACTAATGAACACTGAAGCTTTCTTT; CDR3 protein: CASSSRTLMNTEAFF
D gene: -; clone size: once; CDR3 length: 16; V gene: TRBV6-4; J gene: TRBJ2-3; CDR3 DNA: TGTGCCAGCAGTGAGCTGGTGAAAGAGGTAGAAGATACGCAGTATTTT; CDR3 protein: CASSELVKEVEDTQYF
D gene: -; clone size: many; CDR3 length: 14; V gene: TRBV10-3; J gene: TRBJ1-6; CDR3 DNA: TGTGCCATCGCCGAGAGCTCCTATAATTCACCCCTCCACTTT; CDR3 protein: CAIAESSYNSPLHF
D gene: -; clone size: -; CDR3 length: 12; V gene: TRBV10-3; J gene: TRBJ1-6; CDR3 DNA: TGTGCCATCAGCGCAGGGAATTCACCCCTCCACTTT; CDR3 protein: CAISAGNSPLHF
D gene: -; clone size: -; CDR3 length: 14; V gene: TRBV12-5; J gene: TRBJ2-3; CDR3 DNA: TGTGCTAGTGGTTTTGAGGGTCGCACAGATACGCAGTATTTT; CDR3 protein: CASGFEGRTDTQYF
D gene: TRBD2; clone size: -; CDR3 length: 16; V gene: TRBV10-1; J gene: TRBJ2-4; CDR3 DNA: TGCGCCAGCAGTGCTGGCAGCGGGAGAATCAAAAACATTCAGTACTTC; CDR3 protein: CASSAGSGRIKNIQYF
D gene: -; clone size: many; CDR3 length: 16; V gene: TRBV12-5; J gene: TRBJ1-2; CDR3 DNA: TGTGCTAGTGGTTTGGTATCGCCCACTTGGGCCTATGGCTACACCTTC; CDR3 protein: CASGLVSPTWAYGYTF
D gene: -; clone size: few; CDR3 length: 14; V gene: TRBV7-9; J gene: TRBJ1-4; CDR3 DNA: TGTGCCAGCAGCTTAGGCGGGACCTCTGAAAAACTGTTTTTT; CDR3 protein: CASSLGGTSEKLFF
D gene: -; clone size: few; CDR3 length: 13; V gene: TRBV29-1; J gene: TRBJ2-4; CDR3 DNA: TGCAGCGTCCTGACCGGGGCTCAGGACATTCAGTACTTC; CDR3 protein: CSVLTGAQDIQYF
D gene: -; clone size: -; CDR3 length: 14; V gene: TRBV27; J gene: TRBJ1-1; CDR3 DNA: TGTGCCAGCAGGAGTGGGGGGAGAGGCACTGAAGCTTTCTTT; CDR3 protein: CASRSGGRGTEAFF
D gene: TRBD1; clone size: many; CDR3 length: 16; V gene: TRBV6-9; J gene: TRBJ2-7; CDR3 DNA: TGTGCCAGCAGTTGGAGAGACAGGGACCCCTCCTACGAGCAGTACTTC; CDR3 protein: CASSWRDRDPSYEQYF
D gene: TRBD2; clone size: -; CDR3 length: 16; V gene: TRBV5-1; J gene: TRBJ2-2; CDR3 DNA: TGCGCCAGCAGCCGTTGGGCGGGAGTGAACACCGGGGAGCTGTTTTTT; CDR3 protein: CASSRWAGVNTGELFF
D gene: TRBD1; clone size: -; CDR3 length: 15; V gene: TRBV5-1; J gene: TRBJ2-7; CDR3 DNA: TGCGCCAGCAGCTTGGGACAGGGACGACCGAGCGAGCAGTACTTC; CDR3 protein: CASSLGQGRPSEQYF
D gene: -; clone size: many; CDR3 length: 14; V gene: TRBV28; J gene: TRBJ1-1; CDR3 DNA: TGTGCCAGCAGTTTCCCCGGCAGGGAAGCTGGAGCTTTCTTT; CDR3 protein: CASSFPGREAGAFF